Below, 13 T cell receptor beta chains from the same sample are listed, as sequenced in a study of identical twins. Via MiXCR, TCRdb re-called the 5' RACE reads, giving one row per CDR3 protein. The sample consists of about 690,000 distinct CDR3 sequences, 6% to 6.5% of them appearing once. Source material: naive T cells sorted from blood. These receptors all come from a man between 18 and 29 years old in good health.

This clonotype turned up a few times. The chain couples TRBV20-1 to TRBJ2-1; the match to TRBD2 covers 9 bases. V lost 3 bases and J lost 1; bases outside the gene matches: 4. Germline loops: CDR1 DFQATT, CDR2 SNEGSKA (reference sequence). The CDR3 runs to 15 residues. The CDR3 DNA reads as TGCAGTGCTAGGGCTAGCGGGACTTCCTACAATGAGCAGTTCTTC. It translates to CSARASGTSYNEQFF.

This clonotype appeared many times. CDR3 DNA sequence: TGTGCCAGCAGTGAGGGAGCTAACTATGGCTACACCTTC. Its protein is CASSEGANYGYTF. The chain is built from TRBV6-1 and TRBJ1-2; the D is unclear. This CDR3 has 13 residues. Germline lookup yields CDR1 MNHNS and CDR2 SASEGT. Trimming took off 3 bases at V and 0 bases at J, with 5 bases between the two ends.

At least ten counts were recorded for this clonotype. The rearrangement uses TRBV10-3 and TRBJ2-1, with D possibly matching TRBD1 (6 bases). The CDR3 is 14 amino acids. V was shortened by 3 bases and J by 6 bases, with 12 bases between the two germline ends. Germline CDR1 and CDR2: ENHRY and SYGVKD. CDR3 sequence: CAISEPQGSNEQFF. The CDR3 DNA is TGTGCCATCAGTGAACCCCAGGGGAGCAATGAGCAGTTCTTC.

A note on this clonotype: This clone may be a read error of a much larger clone one base away. V gene TRBV20-1 combines with J gene TRBJ2-7; the match to TRBD1 covers 10 bases. This CDR3 is 16 amino acids long. Germline CDR1 DFQATT, CDR2 SNEGSKA (reference sequence). CDR3 loop: CSARGQGTFSSYEQNF. CDR3 nucleotides: TGCAGTGCTAGGGGACAGGGGACTTTTAGCTCCTACGAGCAGAACTTC.

Ten or more counts support this clonotype. The V and J genes are TRBV20-1 and TRBJ2-7, with TRBD1 matching 8 bases. Germline V gives CDR1 DFQATT, CDR2 SNEGSKA (reference sequence). The V segment lost 4 bases and the J segment 3 bases; nucleotides outside the gene matches: 5. This CDR3 contains 13 residues. The CDR3 loop reads CSATRTGSYEQYF. CDR3 DNA sequence: TGCAGTGCTACTAGGACAGGGAGCTACGAGCAGTACTTC.

The sample holds many counts of this clonotype. The rearrangement uses TRBV5-6 and TRBJ1-1, with D hard to call. Germline loops: CDR1 SGHDT, CDR2 YYEEEE. V was shortened by 4 bases and J by 5 bases, with 12 bases between the two germline ends. This CDR3 is 13 amino acids long. The CDR3 DNA reads TGTGCCAGCAGCATAAGGGCGGGGACTGAAGCTTTCTTT. Protein product: CASSIRAGTEAFF.

This clonotype appeared a few times. The chain combines TRBV5-6 with TRBJ2-5, with a tentative D call TRBD1 (6 bases). Per germline, CDR1 SGHDT and CDR2 YYEEEE. Trimming shortened V by 5 bases and J by 5 bases, and 13 bases separated the two germline ends. This CDR3 is built from 13 residues. The CDR3 loop reads CASRSQGAETQYF. CDR3 DNA: TGTGCCAGCAGATCACAGGGTGCTGAGACCCAGTACTTC.

The gene calls are TRBV10-3 and TRBJ2-7; D is ambiguous. Trimming removed 7 bases at V and 0 bases at J, with 10 bases between. The length of the CDR3 is 13 residues. Looked up from germline, CDR1 is ENHRY and CDR2 is SYGVKD. CDR3 residues: CAIKGQSSYEQYV. In nucleotides, the CDR3 is TGTGCCATCAAAGGGCAGAGCTCCTACGAGCAGTACGTC.

This chain uses TRBV5-1 with TRBJ2-1; 9 bases align to TRBD2. Germline CDR1 reads SGHRS; CDR2 reads YFSETQ. V shed 0 bases and J 1 base; nucleotides not matched to a gene: 5. CDR3 length: 17 amino acids. The CDR3 nucleotides read TGCGCCAGCAGCTTGGTGTCTAGCGGGAAATCCTACAATGAGCAGTTCTTC. As protein: CASSLVSSGKSYNEQFF.

CDR3 nucleotides: TGCAGCGTTGGCGGCCCGGAGACCCAGTACTTC. It is translated as CSVGGPETQYF. The chain carries TRBV29-1 and TRBJ2-5; D remains unclear. The V and J ends lost 4 bases and 5 bases respectively, with 8 bases between them. Per germline, CDR1 SQVTM and CDR2 ANQGSEA. This CDR3 has 11 residues.

This clonotype was counted ten times or more. V gene TRBV12-3 or TRBV12-4 combines with J gene TRBJ1-1; no clear D. V shed 4 bases and J shed 3 bases, with 9 bases lying between them. The CDR3 totals 13 residues. CDR3 sequence: CASSWTRDTEAFF. CDR3 sequence (DNA): TGTGCCAGCAGTTGGACGAGGGACACTGAAGCTTTCTTT.

The sample holds many counts of this clonotype. The V and J genes are TRBV5-4 and TRBJ2-1; 8 nucleotides agree with TRBD2. The germline CDR1 and CDR2 sequences are SGHNT and YYREEE (reference sequence). With V trimmed by 0 bases and J by 7 bases, 6 bases remained unmatched. The CDR3 consists of 15 residues. The CDR3 coding sequence is TGTGCCAGCAGCTTGGGTGGACTAGCCAAAAATGAGCAGTTCTTC. Protein: CASSLGGLAKNEQFF.

In its sample, this clonotype was seen many times. The V call is TRBV29-1, the J call TRBJ2-5; D ambiguous. Trimming removed 4 bases at V and 5 bases at J, with 11 bases between. This CDR3 contains 12 residues. In germline, CDR1 is SQVTM, CDR2 ANQGSEA. The DNA of the CDR3 is TGCAGCGTTGGGGCTGGTATGGAGACCCAGTACTTC. Its protein product is CSVGAGMETQYF.